This entry lists 2 T cell receptor beta chains sequenced from one sample in a study of cytomegalovirus exposure and HLA in healthy donors (dated by TCRdb to about 2017). The library was generated by the immunoSEQ multiplex PCR assay. For the multiplex PCR, a mixture combining 60 forward primers for TCR Vbeta segments and 13 reverse primers for TCR Jbeta segments was used. In its TCRdb copy, this immuneACCESS table keeps in-frame sequences only and misses some clones. Where compared with another copy, unresolved V genes explain less than half of these, and the others have no known cause. The sample table holds around 150,000 clones, of which about 80% were seen once. Clones ranked in the top ten supply around 2.2% of the sample. Sequencing input: PBMCs. All receptors come from a man aged 30 to 39 in good health and CMV-seronegative.

V gene TRBV7-9 combines with J gene TRBJ2-5; tentative D call: TRBD2 (6 bases). The DNA end is more similar to TRBJ2-7, so the J call may be wrong. This CDR3 has 14 amino acids. Germline V gives CDR1 SEHNR, CDR2 FQNEAQ (reference sequence). CDR3 residues: CASSLGGGMDEQYF. The CDR3 region has the DNA TGTGCCAGCAGCTTAGGTGGCGGGATGGACGAGCAGTACTTC.

This chain connects TRBV7-9 to TRBJ2-1, with D possibly TRBD2 on 8 matching bases. Germline loops: CDR1 SEHNR, CDR2 FQNEAQ (reference sequence). This CDR3 region has 17 residues. Trimming left V 2 bases short and J 5 bases short, with 19 bases between. The CDR3 bases are TGTGCCAGCAGCTTACCGTCAGGGGGACTAGAAAACAATGAGCAGTTCTTC. This gives the protein CASSLPSGGLENNEQFF.